This T cell receptor beta chain appears in the sequencing data of a study of blood T cells in healthy people across ages. Study findings and constraints: Unsorted PBMC input precluded a conclusive naive versus antigen-experienced comparison. Strongly correlated with naive T cell percentage was TCR beta diversity.

Worth noting for this clonotype: Antigen unknown.

Isolation per sample recovered at least 7 million PBMCs. Together with a sample-barcoded 5' primer, a J-beta primer mix was included in a second PCR lasting roughly 6 to 12 cycles. A template-switch adaptor containing 12 random nucleotides labeled each cDNA molecule. TCRdb itself ran the 5' RACE reads through MiXCR, one entry per CDR3 protein. The data hold roughly 900,000 distinct CDR3 sequences, with 29% observed a single time. This CDR3 comprises 15 residues. J was trimmed by 4 bases and V by 5 bases; bases with no gene match: 4. The TCR originated in a woman of 80 years or more in good health. The rearrangement joins TRBV6-7 to TRBJ2-1, with 11 nucleotides matching TRBD1. TRBV6-7 falls under the ORF class, with uncertain function. Source material: blood. The DNA for the CDR3 is TGTGCCAGCAGTGCGGGACAGGGGGAATACAATGAGCAGTTCTTC. Protein sequence: CASSAGQGEYNEQFF.